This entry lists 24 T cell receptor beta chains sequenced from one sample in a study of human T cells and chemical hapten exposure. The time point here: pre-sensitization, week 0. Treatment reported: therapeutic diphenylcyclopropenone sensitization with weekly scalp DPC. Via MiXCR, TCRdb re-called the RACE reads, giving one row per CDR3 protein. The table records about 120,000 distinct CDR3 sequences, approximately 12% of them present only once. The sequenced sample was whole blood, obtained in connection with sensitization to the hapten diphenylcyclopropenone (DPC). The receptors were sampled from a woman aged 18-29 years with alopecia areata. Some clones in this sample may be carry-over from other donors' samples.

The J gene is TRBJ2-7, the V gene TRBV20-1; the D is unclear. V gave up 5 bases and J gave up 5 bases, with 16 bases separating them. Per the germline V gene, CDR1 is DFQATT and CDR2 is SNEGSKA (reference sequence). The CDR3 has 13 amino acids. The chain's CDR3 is CSAFDAQPHEQYF. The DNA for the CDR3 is TGCAGTGCTTTTGACGCTCAGCCCCACGAGCAGTACTTC.

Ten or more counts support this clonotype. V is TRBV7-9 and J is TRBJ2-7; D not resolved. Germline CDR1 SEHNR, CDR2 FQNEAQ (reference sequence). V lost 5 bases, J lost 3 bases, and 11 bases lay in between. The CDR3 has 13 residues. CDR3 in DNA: TGTGCCAGCAGCCCCCCCGCCGACTACGAGCAGTACTTC. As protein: CASSPPADYEQYF.

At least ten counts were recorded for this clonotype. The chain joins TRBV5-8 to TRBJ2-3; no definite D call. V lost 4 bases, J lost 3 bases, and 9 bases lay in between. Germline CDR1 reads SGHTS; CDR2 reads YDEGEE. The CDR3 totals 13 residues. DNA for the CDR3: TGTGCCAGCAGCCGGAGAAGAACAGATACGCAGTATTTT. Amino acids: CASSRRRTDTQYF.

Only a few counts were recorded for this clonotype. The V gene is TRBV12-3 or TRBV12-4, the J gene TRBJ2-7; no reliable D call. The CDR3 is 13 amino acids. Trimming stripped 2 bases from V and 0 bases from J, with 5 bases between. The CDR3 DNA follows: TGTGCCAGCAGTTTAATTACCTCCTACGAGCAGTACTTC. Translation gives CASSLITSYEQYF.

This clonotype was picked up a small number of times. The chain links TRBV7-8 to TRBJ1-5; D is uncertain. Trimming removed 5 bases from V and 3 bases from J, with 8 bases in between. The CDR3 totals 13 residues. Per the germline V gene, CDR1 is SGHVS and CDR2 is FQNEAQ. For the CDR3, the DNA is TGTGCCAGCAGCCCCGATCCCAATCAGCCCCAGCATTTT. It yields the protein CASSPDPNQPQHF.

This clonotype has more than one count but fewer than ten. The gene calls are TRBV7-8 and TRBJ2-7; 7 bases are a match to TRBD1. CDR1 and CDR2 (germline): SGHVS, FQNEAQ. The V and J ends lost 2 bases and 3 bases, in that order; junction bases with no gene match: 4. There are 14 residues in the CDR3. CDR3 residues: CASSLRGPGYEQYF. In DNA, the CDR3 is TGTGCCAGCAGCTTAAGGGGGCCGGGCTACGAGCAGTACTTC.

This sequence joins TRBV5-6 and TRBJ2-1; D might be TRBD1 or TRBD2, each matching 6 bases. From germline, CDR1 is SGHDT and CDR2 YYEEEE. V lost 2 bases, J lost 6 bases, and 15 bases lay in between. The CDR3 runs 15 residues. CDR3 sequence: CASSLRARGLNEQFF. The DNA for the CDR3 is TGTGCCAGCAGCTTAAGGGCCAGGGGACTCAATGAGCAGTTCTTC.

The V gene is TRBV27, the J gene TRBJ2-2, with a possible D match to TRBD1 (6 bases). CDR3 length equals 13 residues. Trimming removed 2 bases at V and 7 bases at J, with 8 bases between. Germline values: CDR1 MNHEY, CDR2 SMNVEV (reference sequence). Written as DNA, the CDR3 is TGTGCCAGCAGTTTAAGGGGGATCGGGGAGCTGTTTTTT. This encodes CASSLRGIGELFF.

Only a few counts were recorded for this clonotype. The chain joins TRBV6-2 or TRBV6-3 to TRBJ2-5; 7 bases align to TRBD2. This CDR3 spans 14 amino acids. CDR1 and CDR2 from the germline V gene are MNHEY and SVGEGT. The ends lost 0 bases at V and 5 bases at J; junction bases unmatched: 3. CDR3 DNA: TGTGCCAGCAGTTACTCTTCCGGGAGGGAGACCCAGTACTTC. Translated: CASSYSSGRETQYF.

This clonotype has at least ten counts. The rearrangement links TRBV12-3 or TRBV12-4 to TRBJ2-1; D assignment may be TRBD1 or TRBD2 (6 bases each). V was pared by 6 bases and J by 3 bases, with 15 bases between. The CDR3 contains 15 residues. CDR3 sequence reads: CASRIGGPLYNEQFF. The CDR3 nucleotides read TGTGCCAGCAGGATTGGGGGGCCGCTCTACAATGAGCAGTTCTTC.

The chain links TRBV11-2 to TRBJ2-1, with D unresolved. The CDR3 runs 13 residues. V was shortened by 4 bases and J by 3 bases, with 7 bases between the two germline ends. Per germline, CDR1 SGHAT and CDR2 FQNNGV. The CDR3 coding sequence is TGTGCCAGCAGCTCACCCTTCTACAATGAGCAGTTCTTC. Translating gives CASSSPFYNEQFF.

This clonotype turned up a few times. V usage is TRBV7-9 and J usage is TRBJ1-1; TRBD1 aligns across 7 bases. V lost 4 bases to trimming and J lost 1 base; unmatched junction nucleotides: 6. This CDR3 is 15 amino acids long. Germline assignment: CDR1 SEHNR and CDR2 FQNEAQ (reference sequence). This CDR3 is CASSSGTVKNTEAFF. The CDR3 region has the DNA TGTGCCAGCAGCTCCGGGACAGTCAAGAACACTGAAGCTTTCTTT.

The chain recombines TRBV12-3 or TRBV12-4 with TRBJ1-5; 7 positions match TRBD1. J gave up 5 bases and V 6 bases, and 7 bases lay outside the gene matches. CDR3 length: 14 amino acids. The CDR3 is CASSPQGTDQPQHF. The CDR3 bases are TGTGCCAGCAGCCCACAGGGGACCGATCAGCCCCAGCATTTT.

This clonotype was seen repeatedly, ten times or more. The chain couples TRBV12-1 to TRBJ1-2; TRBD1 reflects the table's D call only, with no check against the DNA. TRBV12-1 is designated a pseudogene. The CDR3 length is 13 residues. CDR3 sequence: CASLDRRPGGYTF. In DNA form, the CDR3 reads TGTGCCAGTCTAGACCGCCGCCCTGGAGGCTACACCTTC.

The CDR3 nucleotides read TGTGCCAGCAGCCCTAGTTGGCGGAAAGAGACCCAGTACTTC. Translating gives CASSPSWRKETQYF. This chain connects TRBV7-8 to TRBJ2-5, with no clear D. This CDR3 comprises 14 residues. The germline V gene encodes CDR1 SGHVS and CDR2 FQNEAQ. The V end lost 5 bases, the J end lost 3 bases, and 13 bases lay between the germline ends.

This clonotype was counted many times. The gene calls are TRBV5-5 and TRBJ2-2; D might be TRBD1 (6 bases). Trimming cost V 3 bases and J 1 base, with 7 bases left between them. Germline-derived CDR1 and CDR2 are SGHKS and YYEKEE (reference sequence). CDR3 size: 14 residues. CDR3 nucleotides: TGTGCCAGCAGCTGGGGACAGAACACCGGGGAGCTGTTTTTT. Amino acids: CASSWGQNTGELFF.

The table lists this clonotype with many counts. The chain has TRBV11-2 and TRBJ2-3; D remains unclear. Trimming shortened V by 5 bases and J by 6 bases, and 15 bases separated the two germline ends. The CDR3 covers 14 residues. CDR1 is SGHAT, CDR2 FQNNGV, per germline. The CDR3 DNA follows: TGTGCCAGCAGCCTCGGCTTGAGCTTTGATACGCAGTATTTT. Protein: CASSLGLSFDTQYF.

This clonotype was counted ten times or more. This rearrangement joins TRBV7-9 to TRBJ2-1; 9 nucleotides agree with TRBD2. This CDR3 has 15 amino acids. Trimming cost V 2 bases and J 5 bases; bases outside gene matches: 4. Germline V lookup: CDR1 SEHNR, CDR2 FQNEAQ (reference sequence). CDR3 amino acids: CASSLKRGAHNEQFF. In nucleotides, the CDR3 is TGTGCCAGCAGCTTAAAGCGGGGGGCCCACAATGAGCAGTTCTTC.

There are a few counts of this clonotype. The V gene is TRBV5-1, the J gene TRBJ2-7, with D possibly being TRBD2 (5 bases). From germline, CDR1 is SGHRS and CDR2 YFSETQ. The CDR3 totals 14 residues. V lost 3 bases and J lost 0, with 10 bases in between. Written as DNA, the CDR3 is TGCGCCAGCAGCTGGACTGAAAGCTCCTACGAGCAGTACTTC. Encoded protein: CASSWTESSYEQYF.

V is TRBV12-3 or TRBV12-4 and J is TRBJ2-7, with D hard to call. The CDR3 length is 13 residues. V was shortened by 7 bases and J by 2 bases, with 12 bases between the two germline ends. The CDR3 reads CASKYHSTYEQYF. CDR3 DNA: TGTGCCAGCAAGTATCACAGCACCTACGAGCAGTACTTC.

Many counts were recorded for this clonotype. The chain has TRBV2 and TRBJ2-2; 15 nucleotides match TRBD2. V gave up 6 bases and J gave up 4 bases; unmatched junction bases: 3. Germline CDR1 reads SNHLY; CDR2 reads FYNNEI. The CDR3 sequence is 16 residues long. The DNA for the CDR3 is TGTGCCAGCAGAGGACTAGCGGGGGGGATCACCGGGGAGCTGTTTTTT. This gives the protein CASRGLAGGITGELFF.

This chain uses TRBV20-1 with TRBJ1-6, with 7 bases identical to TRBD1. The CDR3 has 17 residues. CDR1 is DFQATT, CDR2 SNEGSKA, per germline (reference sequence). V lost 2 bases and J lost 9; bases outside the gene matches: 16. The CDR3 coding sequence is TGCAGTGCTAGATCCTTTACAGGGGAGGGGATGGGTTCACCCCTCCACTTT. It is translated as CSARSFTGEGMGSPLHF.

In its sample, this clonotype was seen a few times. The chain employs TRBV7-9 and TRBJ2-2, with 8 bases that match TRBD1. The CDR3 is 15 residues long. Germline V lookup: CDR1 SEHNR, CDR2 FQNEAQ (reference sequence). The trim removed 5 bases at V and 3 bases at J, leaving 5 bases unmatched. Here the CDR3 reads CASSHLTGDTGELFF. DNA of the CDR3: TGTGCCAGCAGCCACCTGACAGGGGACACCGGGGAGCTGTTTTTT.

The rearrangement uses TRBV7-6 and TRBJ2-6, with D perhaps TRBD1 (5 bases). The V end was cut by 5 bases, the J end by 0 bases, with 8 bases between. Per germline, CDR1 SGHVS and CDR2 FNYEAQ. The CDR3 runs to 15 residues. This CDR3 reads CASSLTGSGANVLTF. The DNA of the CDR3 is TGTGCCAGCAGCCTTACAGGCTCTGGGGCCAACGTCCTGACTTTC.